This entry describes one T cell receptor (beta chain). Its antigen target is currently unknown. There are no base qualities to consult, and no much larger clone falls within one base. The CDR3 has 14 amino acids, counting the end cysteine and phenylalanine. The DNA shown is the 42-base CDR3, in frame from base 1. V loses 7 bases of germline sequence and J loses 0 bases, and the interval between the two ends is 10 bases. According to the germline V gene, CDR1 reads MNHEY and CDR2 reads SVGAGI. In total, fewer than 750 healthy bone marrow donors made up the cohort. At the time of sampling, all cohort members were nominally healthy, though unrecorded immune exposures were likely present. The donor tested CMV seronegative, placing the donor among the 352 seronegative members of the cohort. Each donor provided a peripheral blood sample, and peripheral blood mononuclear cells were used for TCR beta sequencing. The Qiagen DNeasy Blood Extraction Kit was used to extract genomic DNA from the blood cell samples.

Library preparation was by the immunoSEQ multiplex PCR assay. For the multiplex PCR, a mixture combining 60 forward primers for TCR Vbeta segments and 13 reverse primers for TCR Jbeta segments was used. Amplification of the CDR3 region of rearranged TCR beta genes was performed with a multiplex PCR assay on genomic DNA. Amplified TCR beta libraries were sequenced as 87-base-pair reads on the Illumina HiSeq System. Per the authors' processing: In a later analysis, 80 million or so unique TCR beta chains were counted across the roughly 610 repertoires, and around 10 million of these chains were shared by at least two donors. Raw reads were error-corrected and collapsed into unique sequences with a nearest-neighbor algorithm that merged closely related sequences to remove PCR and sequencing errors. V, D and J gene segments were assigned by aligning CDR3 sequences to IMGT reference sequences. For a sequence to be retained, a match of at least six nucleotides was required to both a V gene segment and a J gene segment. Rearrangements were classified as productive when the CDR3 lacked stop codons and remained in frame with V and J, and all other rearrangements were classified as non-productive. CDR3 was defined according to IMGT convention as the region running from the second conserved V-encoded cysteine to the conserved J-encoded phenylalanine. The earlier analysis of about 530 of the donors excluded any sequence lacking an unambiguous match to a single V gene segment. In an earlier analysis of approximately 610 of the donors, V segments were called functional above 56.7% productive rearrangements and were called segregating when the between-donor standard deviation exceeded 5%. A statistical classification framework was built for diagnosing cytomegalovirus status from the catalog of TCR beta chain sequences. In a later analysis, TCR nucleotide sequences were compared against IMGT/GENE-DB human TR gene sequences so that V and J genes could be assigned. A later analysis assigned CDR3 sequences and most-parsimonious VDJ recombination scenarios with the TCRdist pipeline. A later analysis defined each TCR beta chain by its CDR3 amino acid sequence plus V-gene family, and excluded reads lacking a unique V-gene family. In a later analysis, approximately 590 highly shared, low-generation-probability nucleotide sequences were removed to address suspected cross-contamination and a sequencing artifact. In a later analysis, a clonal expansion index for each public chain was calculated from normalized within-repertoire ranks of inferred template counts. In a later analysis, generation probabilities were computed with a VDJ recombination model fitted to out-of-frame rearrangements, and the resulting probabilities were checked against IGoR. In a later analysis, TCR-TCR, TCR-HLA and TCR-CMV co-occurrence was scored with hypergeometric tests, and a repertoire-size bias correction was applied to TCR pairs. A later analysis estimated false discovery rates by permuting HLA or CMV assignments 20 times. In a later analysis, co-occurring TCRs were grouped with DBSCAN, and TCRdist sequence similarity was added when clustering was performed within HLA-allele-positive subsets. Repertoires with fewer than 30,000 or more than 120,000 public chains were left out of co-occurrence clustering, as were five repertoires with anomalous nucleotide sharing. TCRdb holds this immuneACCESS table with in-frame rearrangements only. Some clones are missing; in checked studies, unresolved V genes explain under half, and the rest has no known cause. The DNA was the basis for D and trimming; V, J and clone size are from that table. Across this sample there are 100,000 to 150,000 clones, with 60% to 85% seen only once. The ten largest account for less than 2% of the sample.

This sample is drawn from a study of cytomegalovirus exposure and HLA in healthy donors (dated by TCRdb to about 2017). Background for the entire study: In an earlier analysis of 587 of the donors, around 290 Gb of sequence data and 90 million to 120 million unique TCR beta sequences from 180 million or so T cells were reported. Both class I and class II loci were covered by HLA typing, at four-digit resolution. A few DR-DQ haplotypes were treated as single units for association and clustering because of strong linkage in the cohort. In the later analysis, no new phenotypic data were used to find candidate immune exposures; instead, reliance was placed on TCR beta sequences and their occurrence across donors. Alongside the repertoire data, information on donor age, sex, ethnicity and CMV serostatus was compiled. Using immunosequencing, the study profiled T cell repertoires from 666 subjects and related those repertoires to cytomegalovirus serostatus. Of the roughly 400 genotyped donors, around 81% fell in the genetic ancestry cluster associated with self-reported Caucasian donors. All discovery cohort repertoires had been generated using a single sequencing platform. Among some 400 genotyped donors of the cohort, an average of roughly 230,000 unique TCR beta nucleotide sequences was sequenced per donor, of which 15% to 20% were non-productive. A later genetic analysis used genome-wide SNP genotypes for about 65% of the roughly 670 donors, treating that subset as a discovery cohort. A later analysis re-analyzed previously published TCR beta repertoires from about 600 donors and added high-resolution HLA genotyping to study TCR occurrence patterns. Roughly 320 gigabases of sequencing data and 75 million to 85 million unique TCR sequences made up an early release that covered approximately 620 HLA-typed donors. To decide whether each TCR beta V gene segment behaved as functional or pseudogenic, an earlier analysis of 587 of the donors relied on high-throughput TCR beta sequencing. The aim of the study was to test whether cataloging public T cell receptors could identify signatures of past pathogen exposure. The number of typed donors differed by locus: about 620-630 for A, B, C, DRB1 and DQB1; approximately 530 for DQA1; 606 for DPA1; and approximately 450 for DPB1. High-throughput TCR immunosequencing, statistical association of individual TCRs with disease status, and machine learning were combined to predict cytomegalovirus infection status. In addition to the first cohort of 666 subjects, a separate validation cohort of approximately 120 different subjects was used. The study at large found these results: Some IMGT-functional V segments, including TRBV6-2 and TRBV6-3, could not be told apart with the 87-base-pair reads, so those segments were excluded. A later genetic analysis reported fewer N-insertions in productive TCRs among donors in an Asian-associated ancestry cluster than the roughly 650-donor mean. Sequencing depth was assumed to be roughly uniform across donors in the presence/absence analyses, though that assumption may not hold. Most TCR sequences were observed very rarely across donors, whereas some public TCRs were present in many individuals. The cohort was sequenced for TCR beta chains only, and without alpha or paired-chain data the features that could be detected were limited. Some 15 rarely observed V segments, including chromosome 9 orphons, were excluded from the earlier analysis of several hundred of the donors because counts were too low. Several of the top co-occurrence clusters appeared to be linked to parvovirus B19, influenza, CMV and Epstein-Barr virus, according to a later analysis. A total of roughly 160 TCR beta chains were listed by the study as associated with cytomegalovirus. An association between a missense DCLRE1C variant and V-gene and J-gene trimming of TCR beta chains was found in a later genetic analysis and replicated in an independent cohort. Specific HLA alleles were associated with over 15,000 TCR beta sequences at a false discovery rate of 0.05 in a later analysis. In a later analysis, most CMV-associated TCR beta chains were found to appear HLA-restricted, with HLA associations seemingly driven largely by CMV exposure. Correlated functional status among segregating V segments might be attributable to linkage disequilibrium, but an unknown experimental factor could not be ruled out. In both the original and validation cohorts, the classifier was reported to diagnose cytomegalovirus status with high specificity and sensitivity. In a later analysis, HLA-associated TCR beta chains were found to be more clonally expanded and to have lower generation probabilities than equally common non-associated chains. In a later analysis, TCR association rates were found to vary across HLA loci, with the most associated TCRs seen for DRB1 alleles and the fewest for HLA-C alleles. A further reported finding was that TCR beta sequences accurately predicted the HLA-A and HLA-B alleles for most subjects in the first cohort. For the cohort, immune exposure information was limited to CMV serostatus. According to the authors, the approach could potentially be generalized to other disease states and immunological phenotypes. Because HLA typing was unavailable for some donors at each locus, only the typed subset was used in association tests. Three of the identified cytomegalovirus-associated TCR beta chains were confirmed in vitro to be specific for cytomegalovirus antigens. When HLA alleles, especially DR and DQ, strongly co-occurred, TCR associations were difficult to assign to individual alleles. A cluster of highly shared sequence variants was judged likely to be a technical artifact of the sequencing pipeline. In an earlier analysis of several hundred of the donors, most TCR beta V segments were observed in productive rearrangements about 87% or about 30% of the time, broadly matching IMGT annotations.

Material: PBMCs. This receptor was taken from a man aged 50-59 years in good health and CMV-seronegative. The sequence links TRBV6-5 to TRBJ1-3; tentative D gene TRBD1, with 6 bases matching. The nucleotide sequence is TGTGCCAGCAAGGACAGCAACTCTGGAAACACCATATATTTT. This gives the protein CASKDSNSGNTIYF.